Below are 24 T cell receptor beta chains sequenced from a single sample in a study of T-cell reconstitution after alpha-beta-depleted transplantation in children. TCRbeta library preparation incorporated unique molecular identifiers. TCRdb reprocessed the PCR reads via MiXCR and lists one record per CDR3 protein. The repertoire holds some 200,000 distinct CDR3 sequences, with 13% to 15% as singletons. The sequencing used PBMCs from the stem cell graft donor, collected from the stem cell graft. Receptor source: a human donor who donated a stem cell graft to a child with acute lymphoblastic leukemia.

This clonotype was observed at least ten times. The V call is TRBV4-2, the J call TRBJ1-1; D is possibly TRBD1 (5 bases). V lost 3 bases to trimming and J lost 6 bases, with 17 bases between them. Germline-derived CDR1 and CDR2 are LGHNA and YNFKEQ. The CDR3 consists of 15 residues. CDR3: CASSHGAASRPEAFF. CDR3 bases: TGTGCCAGCAGCCATGGGGCCGCCTCACGGCCTGAAGCTTTCTTT.

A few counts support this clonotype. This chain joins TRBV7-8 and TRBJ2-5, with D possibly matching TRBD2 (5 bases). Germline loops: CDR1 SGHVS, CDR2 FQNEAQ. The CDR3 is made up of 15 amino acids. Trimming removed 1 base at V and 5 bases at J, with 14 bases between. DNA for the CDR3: TGTGCCAGCAGCTTAGGGCTAGGCGCGGGCGAGACCCAGTACTTC. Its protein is CASSLGLGAGETQYF.

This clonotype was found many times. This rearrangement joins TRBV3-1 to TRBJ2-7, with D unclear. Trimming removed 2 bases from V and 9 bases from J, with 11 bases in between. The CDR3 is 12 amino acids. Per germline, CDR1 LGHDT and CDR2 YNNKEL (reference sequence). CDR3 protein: CASSQNSKRQYF. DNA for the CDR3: TGTGCCAGCAGCCAAAATAGCAAACGGCAGTACTTC.

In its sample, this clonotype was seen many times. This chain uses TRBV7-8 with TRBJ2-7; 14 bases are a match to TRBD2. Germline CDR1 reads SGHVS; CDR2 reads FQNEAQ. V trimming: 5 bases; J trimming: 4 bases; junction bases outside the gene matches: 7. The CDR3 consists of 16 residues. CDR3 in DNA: TGTGCCAGCAGCACGGGACTAGCGGGAGTATCGTACGAGCAGTACTTC. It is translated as CASSTGLAGVSYEQYF.

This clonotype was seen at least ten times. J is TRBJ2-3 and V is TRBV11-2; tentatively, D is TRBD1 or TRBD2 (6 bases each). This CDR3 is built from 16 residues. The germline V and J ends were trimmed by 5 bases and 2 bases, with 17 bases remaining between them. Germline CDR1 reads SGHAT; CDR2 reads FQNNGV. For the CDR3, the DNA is TGTGCCAGCAGCCCGATACGGGGGCTTTTCACAGATACGCAGTATTTT. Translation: CASSPIRGLFTDTQYF.

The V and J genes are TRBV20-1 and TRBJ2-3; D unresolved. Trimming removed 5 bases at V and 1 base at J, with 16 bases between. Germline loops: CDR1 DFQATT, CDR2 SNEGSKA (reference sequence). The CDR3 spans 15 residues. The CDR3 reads CSALTLDKGTDTQYF. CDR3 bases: TGCAGTGCTCTGACCCTCGATAAGGGCACAGATACGCAGTATTTT.

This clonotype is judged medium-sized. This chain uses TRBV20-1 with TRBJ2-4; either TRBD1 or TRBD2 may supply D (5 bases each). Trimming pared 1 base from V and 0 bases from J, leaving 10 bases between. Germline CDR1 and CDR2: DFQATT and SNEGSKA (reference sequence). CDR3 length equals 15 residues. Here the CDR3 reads CSARGLGVAKNIQYF. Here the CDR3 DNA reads TGCAGTGCTAGAGGGTTGGGGGTAGCCAAAAACATTCAGTACTTC.

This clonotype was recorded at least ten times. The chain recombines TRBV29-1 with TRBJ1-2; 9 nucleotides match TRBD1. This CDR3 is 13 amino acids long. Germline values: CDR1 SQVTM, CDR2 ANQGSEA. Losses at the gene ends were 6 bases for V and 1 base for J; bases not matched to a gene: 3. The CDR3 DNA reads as TGCAGCGTAACAGGGGGCGATAACTATGGCTACACCTTC. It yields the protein CSVTGGDNYGYTF.

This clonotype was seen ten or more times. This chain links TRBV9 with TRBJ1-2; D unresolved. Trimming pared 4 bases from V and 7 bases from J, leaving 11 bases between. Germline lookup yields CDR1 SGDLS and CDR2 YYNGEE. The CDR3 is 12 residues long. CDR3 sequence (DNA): TGTGCCAGCAGCCCGTCAGCGGGTGGCTACACCTTC. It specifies CASSPSAGGYTF.

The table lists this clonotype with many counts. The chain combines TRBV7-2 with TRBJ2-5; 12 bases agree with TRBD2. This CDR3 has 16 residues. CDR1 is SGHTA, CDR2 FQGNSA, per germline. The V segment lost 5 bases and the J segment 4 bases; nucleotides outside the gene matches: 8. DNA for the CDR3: TGTGCCAGCAGCACCCAGACTAGCGGGAGTGGAGAGACCCAGTACTTC. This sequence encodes CASSTQTSGSGETQYF. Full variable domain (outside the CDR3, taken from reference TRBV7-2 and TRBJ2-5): GAGVSQSPSNKVTEKGKDVELRCDPISGHTALYWYRQSLGQGLEFLIYFQGNSAPDKSGLPSDRFSAERTGGSVSTLTIQRTQQEDSAVYLCASSTQTSGSGETQYFGPGTRLLVL.

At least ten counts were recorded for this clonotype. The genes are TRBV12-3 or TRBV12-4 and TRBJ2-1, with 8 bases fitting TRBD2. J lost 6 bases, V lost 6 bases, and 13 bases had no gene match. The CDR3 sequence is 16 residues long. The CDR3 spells CASSRTLAGLRNEQFF. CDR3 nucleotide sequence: TGTGCCAGCAGCCGGACTTTAGCGGGATTACGCAATGAGCAGTTCTTC.

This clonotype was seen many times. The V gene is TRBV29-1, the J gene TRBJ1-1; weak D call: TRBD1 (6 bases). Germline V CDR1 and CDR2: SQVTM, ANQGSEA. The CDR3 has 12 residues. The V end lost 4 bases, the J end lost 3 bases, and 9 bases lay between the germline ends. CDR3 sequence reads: CSVGQVHTEAFF. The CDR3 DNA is TGCAGCGTTGGACAGGTTCACACTGAAGCTTTCTTT.

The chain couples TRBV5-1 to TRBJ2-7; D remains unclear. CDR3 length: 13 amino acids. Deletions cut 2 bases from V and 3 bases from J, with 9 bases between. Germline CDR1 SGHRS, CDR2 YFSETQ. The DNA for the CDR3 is TGCGCCAGCAGCTTAGGAGAATTCTACGAGCAGTACTTC. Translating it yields CASSLGEFYEQYF.

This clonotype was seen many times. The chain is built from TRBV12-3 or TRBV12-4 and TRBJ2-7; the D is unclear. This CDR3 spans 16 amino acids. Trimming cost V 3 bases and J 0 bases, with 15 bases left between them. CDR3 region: CASSFGGSASSYEQYF. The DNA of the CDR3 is TGTGCCAGCAGTTTTGGTGGGTCAGCCTCCTCCTACGAGCAGTACTTC.

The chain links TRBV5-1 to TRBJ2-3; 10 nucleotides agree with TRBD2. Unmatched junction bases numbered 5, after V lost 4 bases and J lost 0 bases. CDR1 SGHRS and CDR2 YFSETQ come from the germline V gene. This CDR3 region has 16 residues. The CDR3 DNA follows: TGCGCCAGCAGCATCCGGACTAGCGGTAGCACAGATACGCAGTATTTT. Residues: CASSIRTSGSTDTQYF. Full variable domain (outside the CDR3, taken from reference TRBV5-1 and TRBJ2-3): KAGVTQTPRYLIKTRGQQVTLSCSPISGHRSVSWYQQTPGQGLQFLFEYFSETQRNKGNFPGRFSGRQFSNSRSEMNVSTLELGDSALYLCASSIRTSGSTDTQYFGPGTRLTVL.

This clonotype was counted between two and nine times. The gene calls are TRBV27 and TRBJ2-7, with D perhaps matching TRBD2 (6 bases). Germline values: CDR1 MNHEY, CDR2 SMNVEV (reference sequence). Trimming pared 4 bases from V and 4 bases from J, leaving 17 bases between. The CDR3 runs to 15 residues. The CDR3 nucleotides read TGTGCCAGCAGTTCCCGGGACTTTACAGGATACGAGCAGTACTTC. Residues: CASSSRDFTGYEQYF.

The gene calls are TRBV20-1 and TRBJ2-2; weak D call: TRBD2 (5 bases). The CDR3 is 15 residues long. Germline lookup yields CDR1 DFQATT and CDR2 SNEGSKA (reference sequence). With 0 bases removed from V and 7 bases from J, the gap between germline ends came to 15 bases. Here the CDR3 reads CSARDRTSGGGELFF. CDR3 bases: TGCAGTGCTAGAGATCGAACCAGCGGAGGCGGGGAGCTGTTTTTT.

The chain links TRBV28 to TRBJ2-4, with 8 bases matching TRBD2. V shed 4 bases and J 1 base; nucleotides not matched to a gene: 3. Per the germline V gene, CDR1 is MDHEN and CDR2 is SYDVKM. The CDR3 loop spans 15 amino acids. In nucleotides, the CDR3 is TGTGCCAGCAGTTCAGCGGGAGATGCCAAAAACATTCAGTACTTC. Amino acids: CASSSAGDAKNIQYF.

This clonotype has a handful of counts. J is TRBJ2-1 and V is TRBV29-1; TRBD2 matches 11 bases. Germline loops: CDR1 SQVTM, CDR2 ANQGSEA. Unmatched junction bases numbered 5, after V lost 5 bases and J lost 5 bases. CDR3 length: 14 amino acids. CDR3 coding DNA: TGCAGCGTTACGAGACTAGCGGGACACAATGAGCAGTTCTTC. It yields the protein CSVTRLAGHNEQFF.

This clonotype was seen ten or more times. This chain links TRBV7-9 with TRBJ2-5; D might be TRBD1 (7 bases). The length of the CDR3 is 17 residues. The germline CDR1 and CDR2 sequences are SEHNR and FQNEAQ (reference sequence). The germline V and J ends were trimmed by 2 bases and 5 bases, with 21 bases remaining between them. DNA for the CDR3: TGTGCCAGCAGCTTATGGACCGGGACAGCGAGCGGGGAGACCCAGTACTTC. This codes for CASSLWTGTASGETQYF.

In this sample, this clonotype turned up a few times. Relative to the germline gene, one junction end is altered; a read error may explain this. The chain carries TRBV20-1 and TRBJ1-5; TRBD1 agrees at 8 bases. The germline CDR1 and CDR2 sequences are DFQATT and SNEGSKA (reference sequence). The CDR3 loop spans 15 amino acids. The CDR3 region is CSARGQGHSNQPQHF. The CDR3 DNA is TGCAGTGCCAGAGGACAGGGCCATAGCAATCAGCCCCAGCATTTT.

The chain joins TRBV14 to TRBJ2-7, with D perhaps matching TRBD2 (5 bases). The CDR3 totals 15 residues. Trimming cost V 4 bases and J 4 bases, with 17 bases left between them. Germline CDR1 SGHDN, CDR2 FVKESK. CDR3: CASSPPRGLPYEQYF. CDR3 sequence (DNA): TGTGCCAGCAGCCCCCCCCGGGGTTTGCCGTACGAGCAGTACTTC.

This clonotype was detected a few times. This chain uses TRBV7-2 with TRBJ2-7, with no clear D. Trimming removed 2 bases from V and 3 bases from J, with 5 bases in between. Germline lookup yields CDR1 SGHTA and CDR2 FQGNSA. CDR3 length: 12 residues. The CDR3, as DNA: TGTGCCAGCAGCTTAAGCAACTACGAGCAGTACTTC. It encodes CASSLSNYEQYF. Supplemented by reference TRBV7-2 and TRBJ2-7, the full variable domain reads GAGVSQSPSNKVTEKGKDVELRCDPISGHTALYWYRQSLGQGLEFLIYFQGNSAPDKSGLPSDRFSAERTGGSVSTLTIQRTQQEDSAVYLCASSLSNYEQYFGPGTRLTVT.

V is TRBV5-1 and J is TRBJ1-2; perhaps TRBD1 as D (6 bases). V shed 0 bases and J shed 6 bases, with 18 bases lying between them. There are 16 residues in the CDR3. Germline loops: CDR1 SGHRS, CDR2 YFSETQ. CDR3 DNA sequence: TGCGCCAGCAGCTTGGATCCAGGGGTATTCGGAAATGGCTACACCTTC. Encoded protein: CASSLDPGVFGNGYTF. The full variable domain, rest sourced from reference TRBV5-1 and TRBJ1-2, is KAGVTQTPRYLIKTRGQQVTLSCSPISGHRSVSWYQQTPGQGLQFLFEYFSETQRNKGNFPGRFSGRQFSNSRSEMNVSTLELGDSALYLCASSLDPGVFGNGYTFGSGTRLTVV.